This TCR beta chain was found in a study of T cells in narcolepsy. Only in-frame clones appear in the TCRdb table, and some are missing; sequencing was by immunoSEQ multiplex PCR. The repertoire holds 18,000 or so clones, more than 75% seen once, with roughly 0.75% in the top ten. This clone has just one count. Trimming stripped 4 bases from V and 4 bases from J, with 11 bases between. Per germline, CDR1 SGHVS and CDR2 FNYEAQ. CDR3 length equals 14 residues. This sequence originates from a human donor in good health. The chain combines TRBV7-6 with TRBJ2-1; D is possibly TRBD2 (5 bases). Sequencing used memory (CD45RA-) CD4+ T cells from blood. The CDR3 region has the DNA TGTGCCAGCAGCTGGAGGCCCGGTTACAATGAGCAGTTCTTC. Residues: CASSWRPGYNEQFF.